The clone carrying this T cell receptor (beta chain) was seen only a few times. CDR1 and CDR2 (germline): SQVTM, ANQGSEA. Trimming removed 6 bases from V and 2 bases from J, with 11 bases in between. The CDR3 has 13 residues. The data were obtained in a study of shared T cell receptors in the human thymus. Some clones are missing from TCRdb's copy, which holds only in-frame ones; the method was immunoSEQ multiplex PCR. The table has 630,000 or so clones, 70% to 90% seen once; the top ten hold 0.009% to 0.0095%. The sample also formed part of further work on human thymus T cells. That work states: During corrective heart surgery, resections were taken, and the thymus tissue came from them. Related research described thymic repertoires that were highly overlapping among unrelated individuals.

Input material: thymocytes. This TCR came from a boy under three years old with a congenital heart defect. This rearrangement joins TRBV29-1 to TRBJ1-3; D perhaps matches TRBD1 (6 bases). The CDR3 DNA is TGCAGCGTCGAGGACAGTCCTGGAAACACCATATATTTT. Translating it yields CSVEDSPGNTIYF.